This TCR beta chain was sequenced in a study of T cell changes during pregnancy in multiple sclerosis. CDR1 is SGHDT, CDR2 YYEEEE, per germline. The CDR3 totals 11 residues. Trimming removed 5 bases at V and 9 bases at J, with 11 bases between. The table came from immunoSEQ multiplex PCR; TCRdb's copy has only in-frame clones and leaves some out. The table includes about 81,000 clones, 94% detected once. The source of this sequence is a female donor with multiple sclerosis, enrolled in a pregnancy study. Sequencing used peripheral blood, obtained in the third trimester of pregnancy. J is TRBJ2-5 and V is TRBV5-6, with D possibly matching TRBD1 (6 bases). The CDR3 loop is CASRDRGSQYF. In DNA form, the CDR3 reads TGTGCCAGCAGAGATAGGGGGTCCCAGTACTTC.